Shown below are 27 T cell receptor beta chains from a single sample sequenced in a study of blood T cells in healthy people across ages. It was with a sample-barcoded 5' primer and a J-beta primer mix that a second PCR of about 6 to 11 cycles was run. TCRdb ran MiXCR on the 5' RACE reads and lists one entry per CDR3 protein. The table shows around 710,000 distinct CDR3 sequences, with roughly 47% occurring only once. The sequencing input was blood. The receptors here all came from a woman aged 55-69 years in good health.

This chain joins TRBV29-1 and TRBJ2-5, with D unclear. Germline-derived CDR1 and CDR2 are SQVTM and ANQGSEA. The ends were cut back, 5 bases at V and 11 bases at J, with 12 bases in the middle. The CDR3 has 10 residues. CDR3 sequence reads: CSVRTNEQYF. The CDR3 DNA sequence: TGCAGCGTTCGTACTAATGAGCAGTACTTC.

The V and J genes are TRBV20-1 and TRBJ2-1, with 7 positions matching TRBD1. V shed 5 bases and J 3 bases; nucleotides not matched to a gene: 1. The CDR3 consists of 12 residues. Germline assignment: CDR1 DFQATT and CDR2 SNEGSKA (reference sequence). CDR3 sequence (DNA): TGCAGTGCTCCAGGGGGCTACAATGAGCAGTTCTTC. Translated: CSAPGGYNEQFF.

This clonotype appeared once. The chain has TRBV10-2 and TRBJ1-1; 10 bases agree with TRBD1. The CDR3 has 11 amino acids. Per germline, CDR1 WSHSY and CDR2 SAAADI. V shed 8 bases, J shed 8 bases, and the junction held 2 bases outside the gene matches. This chain's CDR3 is CASGGQGEAFF. The CDR3 coding sequence is TGCGCCAGCGGGGGACAGGGGGAAGCTTTCTTT.

This clonotype was detected a few times. CDR3 region: CAISESLGYTF. The CDR3 DNA is TGTGCCATCAGTGAGTCGCTCGGCTACACCTTC. The chain uses TRBV10-3 and TRBJ1-2; D is uncertain. The CDR3 is 11 residues long. Germline CDR1 reads ENHRY; CDR2 reads SYGVKD. V lost 0 bases, J lost 8 bases, and 4 bases lay in between.

A few counts support this clonotype. This chain uses TRBV12-3 or TRBV12-4 with TRBJ1-2; D ambiguous. This CDR3 region has 14 residues. Trimming left V 5 bases short and J 0 bases short, with 10 bases between. In DNA, the CDR3 is TGTGCCAGCAGTCCGACGGGAGCTAACTATGGCTACACCTTC. It specifies CASSPTGANYGYTF.

The genes are TRBV2 and TRBJ1-5; D is perhaps TRBD1 (5 bases). This CDR3 contains 14 residues. Trimming cost V 5 bases and J 6 bases, with 14 bases left between them. Germline CDR1 and CDR2: SNHLY and FYNNEI. CDR3 nucleotides: TGTGCCAGCAGTCTCAGGGTTGGTACTCAGCCCCAGCATTTT. Translated: CASSLRVGTQPQHF.

The V and J genes are TRBV12-3 or TRBV12-4 and TRBJ2-2; 10 nucleotides agree with TRBD1. The V segment lost 6 bases and the J segment 5 bases; nucleotides outside the gene matches: 6. This CDR3 has 15 amino acids. Here the CDR3 DNA reads TGTGCCAGCAGCCTAAGACAGGGGGCGACCGGGGAGCTGTTTTTT. Translating gives CASSLRQGATGELFF.

This chain links TRBV7-8 with TRBJ1-2; TRBD1 matches 8 bases. Germline loops: CDR1 SGHVS, CDR2 FQNEAQ. The CDR3 has 17 residues. The V segment lost 3 bases and the J segment 1 base; nucleotides outside the gene matches: 10. CDR3 residues: CASSFPRGRGDNYGYTF. The CDR3 DNA reads TGTGCCAGCAGCTTCCCCAGGGGGCGTGGGGATAACTATGGCTACACCTTC.

V and J are TRBV5-1 and TRBJ1-5, with 9 bases matching TRBD1. The CDR3 sequence is 16 residues long. V trimming: 1 base; J trimming: 7 bases; junction bases outside the gene matches: 9. Germline lookup yields CDR1 SGHRS and CDR2 YFSETQ. Written as DNA, the CDR3 is TGCGCCAGCAGCTTGTGGGGGCCGGGACAGGGACAGCCCCAGCATTTT. Its translation is CASSLWGPGQGQPQHF.

The genes are TRBV7-2 and TRBJ1-5, with D possibly TRBD1 on 5 matching bases. Germline CDR1 and CDR2: SGHTA and FQGNSA. Trimming removed 5 bases at V and 7 bases at J, with 12 bases between. This CDR3 contains 13 residues. The CDR3 here is CASSPGGQQPQHF. Here the CDR3 DNA reads TGTGCCAGCAGCCCGGGGGGTCAACAGCCCCAGCATTTT.

The rearrangement links TRBV6-6 to TRBJ2-4; D may be TRBD1 (5 bases). The DNA end is more similar to TRBJ2-7, so the J call may be wrong. The length of the CDR3 is 14 residues. The germline V gene has CDR1 MNHNY and CDR2 SVGAGI (reference sequence). In nucleotides, the CDR3 is TGTGCCAGCAATCCCGCAGGGATTACCTACGAGCAGTACTTC. The encoded protein is CASNPAGITYEQYF.

This clonotype was picked up a small number of times. This chain uses TRBV29-1 with TRBJ2-7; D gene uncertain. V gave up 1 base and J gave up 2 bases, with 9 bases separating them. The CDR3 runs 13 residues. Germline V gene sequence: CDR1 SQVTM, CDR2 ANQGSEA. The CDR3 protein is CSVEVDSTYEQYF. In DNA form, the CDR3 reads TGCAGCGTTGAAGTTGATTCAACCTACGAGCAGTACTTC.

A few counts support this clonotype. The V call is TRBV3-1, the J call TRBJ2-1; unclear D gene. Trimming took 0 bases from V and 2 from J, leaving 8 bases between them. Germline V gene lookup returns CDR1 LGHDT and CDR2 YNNKEL (reference sequence). The CDR3 contains 15 residues. The CDR3 bases are TGTGCCAGCAGCCAAGAGGGGAACACCTACAATGAGCAGTTCTTC. Its translation: CASSQEGNTYNEQFF.

The J gene is TRBJ2-5, the V gene TRBV6-1; 9 bases agree with TRBD2. The J call may be mistaken, given a closer DNA end match to TRBJ2-7. The CDR3 runs 15 residues. CDR1 is MNHNS, CDR2 SASEGT, per germline. The chain's CDR3 is CATSSIAGVTYEQYF. The DNA for the CDR3 is TGTGCCACCTCATCCATAGCGGGGGTAACCTACGAGCAGTACTTC.

This clonotype was seen more than once but under ten times. J is TRBJ2-4 and V is TRBV6-2 or TRBV6-3; a weak D match, TRBD2 (5 bases). Deletions cut 2 bases from V and 5 bases from J, with 13 bases between. The CDR3 is 15 residues long. Germline lookup yields CDR1 MNHEY and CDR2 SVGEGT. CDR3 amino acids: CASSYHQDGENIQYF. For the CDR3, the DNA is TGTGCCAGCAGTTACCACCAGGACGGGGAAAACATTCAGTACTTC.

Here the CDR3 reads CASSRAGTAFGEQYF. The CDR3 DNA reads TGTGCCAGCAGCCGCGCGGGGACAGCCTTTGGCGAGCAGTACTTC. The V and J genes are TRBV4-2 and TRBJ2-7; TRBD1 is a possible D gene (7 bases). The CDR3 sequence is 15 residues long. In germline, CDR1 is LGHNA, CDR2 YNFKEQ. V lost 4 bases and J lost 6, with 19 bases in between.

This clonotype was seen many times. The V gene is TRBV20-1, the J gene TRBJ1-5, with D uncertain. Per germline, CDR1 DFQATT and CDR2 SNEGSKA (reference sequence). The CDR3 totals 14 residues. Trimming cost V 0 bases and J 5 bases, with 11 bases left between them. CDR3 bases: TGCAGTGCTAGAGATCGAGGACTGGATCAGCCCCAGCATTTT. Its protein is CSARDRGLDQPQHF.

This rearrangement joins TRBV4-2 to TRBJ1-2; D may be TRBD1 (5 bases). The CDR3 spans 14 residues. The ends were cut back, 3 bases at V and 3 bases at J, with 11 bases in the middle. Germline V gene lookup returns CDR1 LGHNA and CDR2 YNFKEQ. CDR3 in amino acids: CASSQAVTDYGYTF. The CDR3 coding sequence is TGTGCCAGCAGCCAGGCGGTGACAGACTATGGCTACACCTTC.

The chain combines TRBV12-3 or TRBV12-4 with TRBJ1-1; possibly TRBD1 for D (5 bases). Trimming took off 4 bases at V and 8 bases at J, with 11 bases between the two ends. The CDR3 sequence is 12 residues long. The DNA for the CDR3 is TGTGCCAGCAGTTGGGGGGGACTAGAAGCTTTCTTT. It encodes CASSWGGLEAFF.

This clonotype was recorded at least ten times. The chain has TRBV29-1 and TRBJ2-5; TRBD2 agrees at 7 bases. V shed 3 bases, J shed 4 bases, and the junction held 5 bases outside the gene matches. The CDR3 consists of 13 residues. The germline V gene has CDR1 SQVTM and CDR2 ANQGSEA. CDR3 residues: CSVDLASGETQYF. Here the CDR3 DNA reads TGCAGCGTTGATTTGGCTAGCGGAGAGACCCAGTACTTC.

This clonotype was seen a handful of times. The chain carries TRBV29-1 and TRBJ1-2, with no clear D. Trimming took off 1 base at V and 8 bases at J, with 11 bases between the two ends. Per germline, CDR1 SQVTM and CDR2 ANQGSEA. CDR3 length: 12 residues. The CDR3 spells CSVEGGSRGYTF. Written as DNA, the CDR3 is TGCAGCGTTGAAGGGGGAAGTCGGGGCTACACCTTC.

The chain uses TRBV2 and TRBJ2-1; 8 bases agree with TRBD2. The CDR3 is made up of 15 amino acids. Germline lookup yields CDR1 SNHLY and CDR2 FYNNEI. V lost 7 bases and J lost 2; bases outside the gene matches: 7. Written as DNA, the CDR3 is TGTGCCAGCATTAGCGCGGGGGGAGCCTACAATGAGCAGTTCTTC. Amino acids: CASISAGGAYNEQFF.

This clonotype was recorded a few times. The chain carries TRBV4-2 and TRBJ1-6, with 10 bases identical to TRBD1. This CDR3 region has 15 residues. V shed 0 bases, J shed 12 bases, and the junction held 5 bases outside the gene matches. Per germline, CDR1 LGHNA and CDR2 YNFKEQ. CDR3 bases: TGTGCCAGCAGCCAAGATGGGACAGGGGACGAACCCCTCCACTTT. Its translation: CASSQDGTGDEPLHF.

Regarding this clonotype: The junction departs from germline at one end; a sequencing error may be responsible. V is TRBV7-3 and J is TRBJ1-1, with 8 nucleotides matching TRBD1. CDR3 length: 14 residues. Germline loops: CDR1 SGHTA, CDR2 FQGTGA. The CDR3 sequence: CASSSSQLDREVFF. The CDR3 nucleotides are TGTGCCAGCAGCTCCTCCCAATTGGACAGGGAAGTTTTCTTT. Full variable domain (remainder filled in from reference TRBV7-3 and TRBJ1-1): GAGVSQTPSNKVTEKGKYVELRCDPISGHTALYWYRQSLGQGPEFLIYFQGTGAADDSGLPNDRFFAVRPEGSVSTLKIQRTERGDSAVYLCASSSSQLDREVFFGQGTRLTVV.

A few counts support this clonotype. The chain is built from TRBV4-3 and TRBJ2-2; D not resolved. This CDR3 is 15 amino acids long. Per germline, CDR1 LGHNA and CDR2 YSLEER. Between the trimmed V and J ends, which lost 2 bases and 4 bases, there was a span of 11 bases. CDR3 sequence reads: CASSQSPMSTGELFF. The CDR3 bases are TGCGCCAGCAGCCAATCCCCTATGAGCACCGGGGAGCTGTTTTTT.

The chain employs TRBV5-1 and TRBJ1-2; possibly TRBD1 for D (5 bases). Trimming removed 3 bases from V and 8 bases from J, with 17 bases in between. The CDR3 runs to 14 residues. Germline lookup yields CDR1 SGHRS and CDR2 YFSETQ. The CDR3 loop is CASSSGTGLSGYTF. The CDR3 region has the DNA TGCGCCAGCAGCTCCGGGACGGGGCTAAGCGGCTACACCTTC.

A few counts support this clonotype. The V call is TRBV5-1, the J call TRBJ1-1; D ambiguous. Trimming removed 2 bases from V and 5 bases from J, with 13 bases in between. This CDR3 has 14 residues. Germline CDR1 and CDR2: SGHRS and YFSETQ. CDR3 DNA: TGCGCCAGCAGCTTAGAGACGGCGGGGACTGAAGCTTTCTTT. It codes for CASSLETAGTEAFF.